One and the same sample provided the 12 T cell receptor beta chains below, sequenced in a study of CD8 T cells in Susac syndrome. cDNA came from about 0.51 to 1 ug RNA primed by random hexamers. A single record per CDR3 protein comes from TCRdb applying MiXCR to the immunoSEQ multiplex PCR reads. The sample lists about 140,000 distinct CDR3 sequences, roughly 94% seen once, with around 0.29% in the top ten. The sequencing input was CD8+ T cells from PBMCs. Every receptor here comes from a human donor in good health.

The chain combines TRBV15 with TRBJ2-5; no clear D gene. Germline V gene lookup returns CDR1 LNHNV and CDR2 YYDKDF (reference sequence). This CDR3 contains 14 residues. V lost 0 bases, J lost 3 bases, and 8 bases lay in between. Here the CDR3 DNA reads TGTGCCACCAGCAGAGATAATAGTGAAGAGACCCAGTACTTC. It is translated as CATSRDNSEETQYF.

V is TRBV23-1 and J is TRBJ2-1, with D possibly matching TRBD2 (5 bases). TRBV23-1 is marked as an open reading frame, function uncertain. V lost 4 bases and J lost 12, with 19 bases in between. This CDR3 contains 14 residues. CDR3 DNA sequence: TGCGCCAGCAGTCTGCGCGGAGGCTTGTCGGGGCAGTTCTTC. Its protein is CASSLRGGLSGQFF.

This chain connects TRBV9 to TRBJ1-2; D unclear. V was shortened by 0 bases and J by 0 bases, with 6 bases between the two germline ends. This CDR3 is 14 amino acids long. Germline loops: CDR1 SGDLS, CDR2 YYNGEE. The CDR3, as DNA: TGTGCCAGCAGCGTAGCCCCAGCTAACTATGGCTACACCTTC. Translation: CASSVAPANYGYTF.

The chain carries TRBV9 and TRBJ2-1; 7 bases are a match to TRBD1. Per the germline V gene, CDR1 is SGDLS and CDR2 is YYNGEE. The CDR3 consists of 15 residues. The trim removed 4 bases at V and 4 bases at J, leaving 8 bases unmatched. The CDR3 coding sequence is TGTGCCAGCAGCCCGAAGGGACAGTTGTACAATGAGCAGTTCTTC. Translating it yields CASSPKGQLYNEQFF.

The chain carries TRBV12-3 or TRBV12-4 and TRBJ2-7; TRBD2 matches at 7 bases. The V and J ends lost 5 bases and 4 bases, in that order; junction bases with no gene match: 8. This CDR3 spans 14 amino acids. The CDR3, as DNA: TGTGCCAGCAGTCCCCGGACTAGAGGGTACGAGCAGTACTTC. This gives the protein CASSPRTRGYEQYF.

J is TRBJ2-1 and V is TRBV12-3 or TRBV12-4; 8 nucleotides align to TRBD2. J was trimmed by 7 bases and V by 3 bases; bases with no gene match: 5. CDR3 size: 14 residues. This CDR3 is CASSFPGGWNEQFF. Here the CDR3 DNA reads TGTGCCAGCAGTTTCCCGGGAGGGTGGAATGAGCAGTTCTTC.

The chain uses TRBV7-9 and TRBJ2-1, with TRBD2 as a possible D gene (6 bases). Germline loops: CDR1 SEHNR, CDR2 FQNEAQ (reference sequence). The CDR3 is 14 residues long. V was clipped by 2 bases and J by 6 bases, with 11 bases between them. The CDR3 spells CASSLSLAPNEQFF. CDR3 DNA: TGTGCCAGCAGCTTATCTCTAGCGCCCAATGAGCAGTTCTTC.

This CDR3 reads CASSLSDRAHEQYF. DNA of the CDR3: TGTGCCAGCAGTTTATCGGACAGGGCACACGAGCAGTACTTC. The rearrangement links TRBV27 to TRBJ2-7; 8 bases line up with TRBD1. Germline V gene lookup returns CDR1 MNHEY and CDR2 SMNVEV (reference sequence). V gave up 0 bases and J gave up 5 bases; unmatched junction bases: 3. CDR3 length equals 14 residues.

The gene calls are TRBV9 and TRBJ2-3, with 12 bases aligning to TRBD2. This CDR3 contains 17 residues. Trimming removed 0 bases from V and 5 bases from J; junction bases left unmatched: 7. Per the germline V gene, CDR1 is SGDLS and CDR2 is YYNGEE. CDR3 nucleotide sequence: TGTGCCAGCAGCGTAGACCTAGCGGGAGGGCCGGGAGATACGCAGTATTTT. Its translation: CASSVDLAGGPGDTQYF. Looking up the rest from reference TRBV9 and TRBJ2-3 gives the full variable domain: DSGVTQTPKHLITATGQRVTLRCSPRSGDLSVYWYQQSLDQGLQFLIQYYNGEERAKGNILERFSAQQFPDLHSELNLSSLELGDSALYFCASSVDLAGGPGDTQYFGPGTRLTVL.

This clonotype was picked up one time. J is TRBJ2-4 and V is TRBV7-6; unclear D gene. The CDR3 sequence is 15 residues long. CDR1 is SGHVS, CDR2 FNYEAQ, per germline. V was cut by 5 bases and J by 1 base, with 12 bases left in between. CDR3 sequence reads: CASSGGDGAKNIQYF. The CDR3 nucleotides are TGTGCCAGCAGCGGTGGGGATGGGGCCAAAAACATTCAGTACTTC.

The genes are TRBV7-2 and TRBJ2-1; tentative D call: TRBD2 (5 bases). V was cut by 1 base and J by 10 bases, with 11 bases left in between. CDR1 and CDR2 (germline): SGHTA, FQGNSA. The CDR3 spans 13 residues. The CDR3 coding sequence is TGTGCCAGCAGCTTAGGTGCGGGCCACGAGCAGTTCTTC. It encodes CASSLGAGHEQFF.

V is TRBV6-2 or TRBV6-3 and J is TRBJ2-1, with TRBD2 matching 15 bases. The CDR3 is made up of 16 amino acids. CDR1 MNHEY and CDR2 SVGEGT come from the germline V gene. V gave up 5 bases and J gave up 10 bases; unmatched junction bases: 9. The CDR3 region is CASSTRTSGRADEQFF. CDR3 DNA: TGTGCCAGCAGTACTCGGACTAGCGGGAGGGCCGACGAGCAGTTCTTC.